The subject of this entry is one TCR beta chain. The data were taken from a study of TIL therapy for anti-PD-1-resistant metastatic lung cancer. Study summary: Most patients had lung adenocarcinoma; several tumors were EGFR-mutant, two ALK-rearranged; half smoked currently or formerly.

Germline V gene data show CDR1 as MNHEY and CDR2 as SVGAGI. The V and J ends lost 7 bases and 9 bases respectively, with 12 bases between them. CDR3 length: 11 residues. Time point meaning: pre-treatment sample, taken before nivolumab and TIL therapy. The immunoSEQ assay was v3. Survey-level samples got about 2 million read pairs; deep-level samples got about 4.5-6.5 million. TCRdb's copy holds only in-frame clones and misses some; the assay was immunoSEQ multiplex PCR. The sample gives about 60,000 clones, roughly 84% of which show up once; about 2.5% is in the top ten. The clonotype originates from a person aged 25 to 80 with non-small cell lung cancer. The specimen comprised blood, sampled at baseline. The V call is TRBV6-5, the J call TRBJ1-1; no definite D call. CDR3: CASTFAGQAFF. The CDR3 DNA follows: TGTGCCAGCACTTTCGCAGGCCAAGCTTTCTTT.